The rows below give T cell receptor beta chains drawn from one sample of a study of PD-1 blockade in mismatch repair-deficient tumors. Clones were read by immunoSEQ multiplex PCR, and TCRdb kept only the in-frame ones, dropping some. This table holds about 79,000 clones, about 82% found once. This specimen was peripheral blood, taken 44 weeks after starting pembrolizumab. These receptors were collected from an adult with mismatch repair-deficient cancer. Both conserved end residues are part of each CDR3. The order of the fields is D gene, V gene, J gene, clone size, CDR3 protein, CDR3 DNA. A D gene is named only where the DNA matches it firmly. Not every row has a clone size; where given, it reads once, few, many or a size class.

TRBD2,TRBV11-3,TRBJ2-1,once,CASSSRRYGTSGYNEQFF,TGTGCCAGCAGCTCAAGAAGATACGGGACTAGCGGTTACAATGAGCAGTTCTTC
TRBD1,TRBV27,TRBJ2-7,NA,CASSSDGTADYEQYF,TGTGCCAGCAGTTCGGACGGGACAGCCGACTACGAGCAGTACTTC
NA,TRBV10-3,TRBJ1-1,NA,CAISESTRNTEAFF,TGTGCCATCAGTGAGTCGACTCGCAACACTGAAGCTTTCTTT
NA,TRBV5-1,TRBJ1-1,NA,CASSHQYQGSSTEAFF,TGCGCCAGCAGCCACCAATACCAGGGGAGCAGCACTGAAGCTTTCTTT
NA,TRBV2,TRBJ1-5,few,CASGQQGRLVPQHF,TGTGCCAGCGGACAACAGGGCCGTCTCGTCCCCCAGCATTTT
TRBD2,TRBV9,TRBJ2-1,NA,CASSVVGSGSSRQFF,TGTGCCAGCAGCGTAGTGGGTAGCGGGAGCTCGCGGCAGTTCTTC
NA,TRBV5-4,TRBJ1-1,NA,CATNGGAFEAFF,TGTGCCACCAACGGGGGGGCCTTTGAAGCTTTCTTT
TRBD2,TRBV7-3,TRBJ2-3,NA,CASSLTGLATDTQYF,TGTGCCAGCAGCTTAACAGGACTAGCGACAGATACGCAGTATTTT
TRBD2,TRBV7-2,TRBJ2-2,NA,CASSFRRTSGTGELFF,TGTGCCAGCAGCTTCCGACGGACTAGCGGAACCGGGGAGCTGTTTTTT
NA,TRBV6-6,TRBJ1-2,NA,CASSSDTGYTF,TGTGCCAGCAGTTCCGACACTGGCTACACCTTC